The 2 T cell receptor beta chains below were found in one sample sequenced in a study of CD8 T cells in Susac syndrome. Reverse transcription used about 0.5 to 1 ug RNA and random hexamers. TCRdb re-derived calls from the immunoSEQ multiplex PCR reads in MiXCR, one entry per CDR3 protein. The table has about 430,000 distinct CDR3 sequences, 85% seen once; the top ten hold approximately 0.12%. The sample consisted of CD8+ T cells from PBMCs. These receptors were collected from a human donor with multiple sclerosis.

This chain links TRBV2 with TRBJ2-7; D possibly corresponds to TRBD1 (5 bases). The V end was cut by 4 bases, the J end by 2 bases, with 15 bases between. The germline V gene encodes CDR1 SNHLY and CDR2 FYNNEI. This CDR3 spans 15 amino acids. The CDR3, as DNA: TGTGCCAGCAGTGTAGGACACATACTTGCCTACGAGCAGTACTTC. Translating gives CASSVGHILAYEQYF.

V is TRBV4-1 and J is TRBJ1-5; D ambiguous. Trimming took off 0 bases at V and 0 bases at J, with 9 bases between the two ends. In germline, CDR1 is MGHRA, CDR2 YSYEKL. The CDR3 covers 16 residues. CDR3 loop: CASSQDKGGSNQPQHF. The CDR3 nucleotides read TGCGCCAGCAGCCAAGATAAGGGAGGTAGCAATCAGCCCCAGCATTTT.